The entry below describes one T cell receptor (beta chain). Its binding antigen is unknown. No per-base quality is available; no much larger clone lies one base away. The data stem from a study of T cell responses to AZD1222 COVID-19 vaccine (dated by TCRdb to about 2021). Regarding the study in general: AZD1222 recipients whose second dose came at about 4 weeks and those whose second dose came at about 12 weeks were combined into one group, since spike-specific TCR depth and breadth did not differ between the two schedules. TCR sequencing was performed for 233 trial participants, of whom 200 to 220 were given two doses of AZD1222 and about 25 were given two doses of MenACWY control vaccine. Trial participants were enrolled into age subgroups of 18-55, 56-69 and 70-plus years, which contained around 150, 29 and 61 TCR-sequenced participants, respectively. Study-wide findings and limitations: A significant rise in spike-specific TCR breadth and depth was observed after two AZD1222 doses relative to day 0 and relative to MenACWY recipients. Vaccine-associated CD4 TCRs spanned the whole spike protein, with dominant responses in regions 160-218 and 743-854. In the small 56-69-year group, the increase in depth fell short of significance, most likely because of low power. Reportedly, almost half of the unique spike-specific TCRs recognized epitopes lying outside the regions that are mutated in the B.1.351 and B.1.1.7 variants. Because no day 14 peak-response samples were available, the repertoires could be characterized only after the peak T cell response. Conclusions about previously exposed vaccinees are limited, since just six or seven AZD1222 recipients were seropositive for SARS-CoV-2 at baseline. Participants were mostly white British and included more females than males, and it was suggested by the authors that clonal diversity may have been underestimated.

V and J are trimmed by 4 bases and 4 bases, and the gene matches miss 6 bases of the junction. The CDR1 and CDR2 encoded by the germline V gene (reference sequence) are LGHDT and YNNKEL. Counted from cysteine to phenylalanine, this CDR3 has 14 amino acids. The sequence is cut down to CDR3 DNA, 42 bases in frame from base 1. The CDR3 regions of human TCRbeta chains were analyzed by immunosequencing. Per the original workflow: Repertoire TCRs were matched against a reference library of SARS-CoV-2-specific TCRs generated with the MIRA antigen-specificity platform. Breadth meant the fraction of unique TCRs that were SARS-CoV-2-associated, whereas depth meant the fraction of total T cells that were SARS-CoV-2-associated. Using the MIRA data, each spike-specific TCR was mapped to the spike region that the TCR reacts to and placed in a CD4 or CD8 class. Log10-transformed breadth and depth values were compared by one-way ANOVA with Sidak's multiple comparisons tests. This is the immuneACCESS table as TCRdb keeps it, with only in-frame sequences that have V and J called. A part of the clones is gone; compared with another copy, unresolved V genes explain less than half, and the rest is unexplained. V and J calls and clone size are given by that table; D and trimming were obtained from the DNA. For this sample the table gives 98,000 or so clones, of which around 91% were detected only once. The top ten constitute roughly 20% of the sample.

The meaning of the sample's time point label: baseline before first vaccination. Samples from vaccinated people were obtained from the UK trials COV001 and COV002, which included a single-blind randomized controlled phase 2/3 trial of AZD1222 (ChAdOx1 nCoV-19) in healthy adults. Trial participant PBMC samples were collected at day 0 and day 28 after the second dose for TCRbeta chain sequencing. The sequence was collected from an adult in good health. The chain was built from TRBV3-1 (or the pseudogene TRBV3-2) and TRBJ1-1; 7 middle bases align to TRBD1. Sequenced material: peripheral blood, taken on day 0 of AZD1222 vaccination. The DNA sequence is given as TGTGCCAGCAGCCGACAGGGCGTAACCACTGAAGCTTTCTTT. Translation gives CASSRQGVTTEAFF.